These T cell receptor beta chains were read from a single sample in a study of PD-1 blockade in classical Hodgkin lymphoma. Produced via immunoSEQ multiplex PCR; TCRdb's table is partial and in-frame only. The sample includes some 17,000 clones, roughly 65% of them seen just once. The sequencing used peripheral blood mononuclear cells (PBMCs), collected before the fourth cycle of nivolumab. The receptors here all came from a human donor with classical Hodgkin lymphoma. Each CDR3 is given with its conserved first and last residue. The D gene is left open where the match is weak. Size is stated for part of the rows, as once, few or many counts, or as a class when the clone is expanded.

clone size: .; J gene: TRBJ2-1; D gene: .; V gene: TRBV11-2; CDR3 protein: CASSLDPSSEQFF; CDR3 DNA: TGTGCCAGCAGCTTAGACCCCTCGAGTGAGCAGTTCTTC
clone size: .; J gene: TRBJ2-4; D gene: .; V gene: TRBV5-1; CDR3 protein: CASSSAKNIQYF; CDR3 DNA: TGCGCCAGCAGCTCAGCCAAAAACATTCAGTACTTC
clone size: .; J gene: TRBJ1-2; D gene: .; V gene: TRBV14; CDR3 protein: CASSQEGPWGAHSYGYTF; CDR3 DNA: TGTGCCAGCAGCCAAGAGGGGCCTTGGGGGGCGCATAGCTATGGCTACACCTTC
clone size: .; J gene: TRBJ2-3; D gene: .; V gene: TRBV6-6; CDR3 protein: CASSYSITDTQYF; CDR3 DNA: TGTGCCAGCAGTTACTCCATCACAGATACGCAGTATTTT
clone size: .; J gene: TRBJ1-2; D gene: TRBD1; V gene: TRBV18; CDR3 protein: CASSPGTGSVYGYTF; CDR3 DNA: TGTGCCAGCTCACCTGGGACAGGGTCAGTGTATGGCTACACCTTC
clone size: .; J gene: TRBJ2-5; D gene: TRBD1; V gene: TRBV9; CDR3 protein: CASSVGPGQSQETQYF; CDR3 DNA: TGTGCCAGCAGCGTGGGGCCGGGACAGAGTCAAGAGACCCAGTACTTC
clone size: .; J gene: TRBJ2-6; D gene: .; V gene: TRBV2; CDR3 protein: CASSEAPGLGANVLTF; CDR3 DNA: TGTGCCAGCAGTGAAGCCCCGGGGTTGGGGGCCAACGTCCTGACTTTC
clone size: .; J gene: TRBJ2-3; D gene: TRBD2; V gene: TRBV6-5; CDR3 protein: CASSSLAGGNTDTQYF; CDR3 DNA: TGTGCCAGCAGTTCCCTGGCGGGAGGAAACACAGATACGCAGTATTTT
clone size: .; J gene: TRBJ1-6; D gene: .; V gene: TRBV10-3; CDR3 protein: CAISEDRYNSPLHF; CDR3 DNA: TGTGCCATCAGTGAGGACAGATATAATTCACCCCTCCACTTT
clone size: .; J gene: TRBJ2-1; D gene: TRBD2; V gene: TRBV29-1; CDR3 protein: CSVGAGGRGYNEQFF; CDR3 DNA: TGCAGCGTGGGCGCGGGCGGGAGGGGCTACAATGAGCAGTTCTTC
clone size: .; J gene: TRBJ2-1; D gene: TRBD2; V gene: TRBV9; CDR3 protein: CASSVAGGNNEQFF; CDR3 DNA: TGTGCCAGCAGCGTGGCGGGAGGGAACAATGAGCAGTTCTTC
clone size: .; J gene: TRBJ2-2; D gene: .; V gene: TRBV19; CDR3 protein: CASSIVGPPGELFF; CDR3 DNA: TGTGCCAGTAGTATAGTGGGCCCCCCCGGGGAGCTGTTTTTT
clone size: .; J gene: TRBJ1-5; D gene: .; V gene: TRBV14; CDR3 protein: CASSQDRGTPQHF; CDR3 DNA: TGTGCCAGCAGCCAAGATCGGGGGACTCCCCAGCATTTT
clone size: .; J gene: TRBJ2-7; D gene: TRBD2; V gene: TRBV29-1; CDR3 protein: CSVGGLATTYEQYF; CDR3 DNA: TGCAGCGTGGGGGGACTAGCCACCACCTACGAGCAGTACTTC
clone size: .; J gene: TRBJ1-1; D gene: .; V gene: TRBV6-4; CDR3 protein: CASSDSPGDEAFF; CDR3 DNA: TGTGCCAGCAGTGACTCGCCGGGGGATGAAGCTTTCTTT
clone size: medium-sized; J gene: TRBJ2-2; D gene: .; V gene: TRBV29-1; CDR3 protein: CSVDFWNTGELFF; CDR3 DNA: TGCAGCGTTGATTTTTGGAACACCGGGGAGCTGTTTTTT
clone size: few; J gene: TRBJ2-7; D gene: TRBD2; V gene: TRBV7-9; CDR3 protein: CASSPGTIYYEQYF; CDR3 DNA: TGTGCCAGCAGTCCCGGGACTATATACTACGAGCAGTACTTC
clone size: once; J gene: TRBJ2-7; D gene: .; V gene: TRBV28; CDR3 protein: CASSLGPGADEQYF; CDR3 DNA: TGTGCCAGCAGTTTAGGGCCAGGGGCGGACGAGCAGTACTTC
clone size: .; J gene: TRBJ2-2; D gene: .; V gene: TRBV30; CDR3 protein: CAWNEQNTGELFF; CDR3 DNA: TGTGCCTGGAATGAACAGAACACCGGGGAGCTGTTTTTT
clone size: .; J gene: TRBJ1-1; D gene: .; V gene: TRBV6-6; CDR3 protein: CASIGAGDGDTEAFF; CDR3 DNA: TGTGCCAGCATCGGGGCCGGGGACGGGGACACTGAAGCTTTCTTT
clone size: .; J gene: TRBJ2-5; D gene: TRBD1; V gene: TRBV7-3; CDR3 protein: CASSLTPGQGETQYF; CDR3 DNA: TGTGCCAGCAGCTTAACCCCGGGACAGGGGGAGACCCAGTACTTC
clone size: .; J gene: TRBJ2-3; D gene: TRBD1; V gene: TRBV6-5; CDR3 protein: CASSFTPGQGADTQYF; CDR3 DNA: TGTGCCAGCAGTTTTACGCCGGGACAGGGGGCAGATACGCAGTATTTT
clone size: .; J gene: TRBJ2-1; D gene: TRBD2; V gene: TRBV7-9; CDR3 protein: CASSLAGMGLADNEQFF; CDR3 DNA: TGTGCCAGCAGCTTAGCGGGGATGGGGCTAGCGGACAATGAGCAGTTCTTC
clone size: .; J gene: TRBJ1-1; D gene: .; V gene: TRBV4-1; CDR3 protein: CASSHPQVGNTEAFF; CDR3 DNA: TGCGCCAGCAGCCACCCACAGGTCGGTAACACTGAAGCTTTCTTT
clone size: .; J gene: TRBJ1-2; D gene: TRBD1; V gene: TRBV29-1; CDR3 protein: CSASQGTNYGYTF; CDR3 DNA: TGCAGCGCCTCACAGGGGACTAACTATGGCTACACCTTC
clone size: .; J gene: TRBJ1-5; D gene: .; V gene: TRBV28; CDR3 protein: CASSLGPGPTNQPQHF; CDR3 DNA: TGTGCCAGCAGTTTGGGTCCGGGACCGACTAATCAGCCCCAGCATTTT
clone size: few; J gene: TRBJ2-3; D gene: TRBD2; V gene: TRBV5-1; CDR3 protein: CASSLRGRATDTQYF; CDR3 DNA: TGCGCCAGCAGCTTGCGCGGGAGAGCCACAGATACGCAGTATTTT